This record concerns one T cell receptor (beta chain) sequence. What this receptor recognizes is not known. No qualities accompany the bases; no much larger clone lies one base away. A distance of 10 bases separates the germline ends of V and J, which lose 4 bases and 4 bases respectively. The CDR3 sequence holds 14 residues, the cysteine and phenylalanine included. The entry retains the CDR3 DNA only, 42 bases that are in frame from base 1. The time point label on this specimen signifies: second blood draw from one MS patient after hematopoietic stem cell transplantation. TCR beta repertoires were profiled from peripheral blood of 10 to 15 young patients with multiple sclerosis to demonstrate the VDJtools post-analysis software. The multiple sclerosis patients were children and adolescents ranging in age from 6 to 15 years. The data originate from a study of post-analysis software for immune sequencing data (dated by TCRdb to the mid-2010s). A note on the overall study: The recorded disease courses included relapsing-remitting, secondary progressive and progressive-relapsing multiple sclerosis, and some patients had no subtype annotation. Patient repertoires were compared against about a dozen previously published healthy control repertoires from donors aged roughly 6 to 25 years. A subset of samples was prepared in parallel using single-end sample barcoding, then pooled and co-amplified after Illumina adapter ligation. What the research found in general, with its limitations: Direct clustering with F measure showed strong co-clustering of samples prepared in the same batch, prompting a batch-effect correction. Patients showed significantly higher frequencies than controls for a handful of TRBV segments, among them TRBV5-6, TRBV5-1 and TRBV20-1. Normalized Chao1 diversity was significantly lower in multiple sclerosis patients than controls, suggesting substantial peripheral T-cell clonal expansion. The multiple sclerosis patient group was slightly younger than the control group.

Library creation used PCR. The sample was run on an Illumina HiSeq 2500. To reduce PCR and sequencing biases, unique molecular identifiers were built into the TCR beta cDNA libraries. Around 500,000 cDNA molecules were obtained for every 1 to 10 million input T cells, so each molecule roughly corresponded to one T cell. The patient libraries were prepared and sequenced using the same protocol as the earlier healthy control dataset. Samples belonging to the same batch were prepared together, multiplexed and sequenced on a shared HiSeq lane. As for the original processing: Raw barcoded reads were processed with MIGEC, discarding single-read molecular identifier groups before consensus assembly and CDR3 extraction. Clonotype tables were post-analysed with VDJtools, normalizing diversity by down-sampling all datasets to the smallest sample size. In repertoire overlap clustering, CDR3 amino acid sequences, but not nucleotide sequences, were matched to correct batch-related cross-sample contamination. The public reads were quality trimmed at Q25 with fastp and then assembled into clones with MiXCR by TCRdb, keeping productive beta chains. Under each unique CDR3 protein, matching rows form one entry showing the most common genes and DNA. TCRdb's processing, not the authors', yielded these V and J calls. The sample table contains about 160,000 distinct CDR3 sequences; only one count was recorded for 30% to 45% of them. Of the sample, over 25% falls within the top ten clones.

The rearranged chain carries TRBV12-3 or TRBV12-4 and TRBJ1-4, with no reliable assignment of the D segment. The receptor was isolated from a girl between 5 and 17 years old with multiple sclerosis. Donor details come from another sample of the same person, matched by shared clones. Here the sequenced sample was blood, taken after autologous hematopoietic stem cell transplantation. The CDR3 protein: CASSYRGVNEKLFF. The DNA sequence follows: TGTGCCAGCAGTTATCGTGGGGTTAATGAAAAACTGTTTTTT.